A selection of T cell receptor beta chains follows, all from one sample in a study of metastatic and nonmetastatic thyroid tumors. MiXCR re-clonotyped the PCR reads for TCRdb. The sample has about 26,000 clones; roughly 24% are singletons. Sequencing input: blood. Receptors originate from a female donor with papillary thyroid cancer or a benign thyroid nodule (not recorded which). Some clones in this sample may be carry-over from other donors' samples. Each CDR3 is given with its conserved first and last residue. D genes are given only for firm matches. Clone sizes are given selectively: once, few, many, or a class where the clone is expanded.

TRBV7-2	TRBJ1-5	NA	TRBD1	CASSSDRAHQPQNF	TGTGCCAGCAGCTCTGACAGGGCCCATCAGCCACAGAATTTT
TRBV7-2	TRBJ1-5	NA	NA	CASSLVRKLGQTQHF	TGTGCCAGCAGCTTAGTCCGAAAGCTAGGGCAGACCCAGCATTTT
TRBV9	TRBJ1-3	once	NA	CASIVDHNSVNTIYF	TGTGCCAGCATCGTCGATCATAACTCTGTAAACACCATATATTTT
TRBV6-4	TRBJ2-3	NA	TRBD2	CASIYTSGSTDTQYF	TGTGCCAGCATTTACACTAGCGGGAGCACAGATACGCAGTATTTT
TRBV9	TRBJ2-3	NA	TRBD2	CASSVGTSGRKDTQYF	TGTGCCAGCAGCGTAGGCACTAGCGGGAGGAAAGATACGCAGTATTTT
TRBV6-1	TRBJ1-1	medium-sized	NA	CASSESQGRTEAFF	TGTGCCAGCAGTGAATCCCAGGGACGCACTGAAGCTTTCTTT
TRBV6-2/TRBV6-3	TRBJ2-7	few	TRBD1	CASSRDRDYEQYF	TGTGCCAGCAGTCGGGACAGGGACTACGAGCAGTACTTC
TRBV4-1	TRBJ2-7	NA	TRBD1	CASILDRGTTYEQYF	TGCGCCAGCATACTCGACAGGGGAACGACCTACGAGCAGTACTTC
TRBV5-4	TRBJ2-3	many	NA	CASSKQGGRGGTDTQYF	TGTGCCAGCAGCAAACAGGGCGGGAGAGGGGGCACAGATACGCAATATTTT
TRBV30	TRBJ2-2	medium-sized	NA	CAWSYRANGELFF	TGTGCCTGGAGTTATCGAGCTAACGGGGAGCTGTTTTTT
TRBV5-1	TRBJ2-1	NA	TRBD2	CASSSGLALSNEQFF	TGCGCCAGCAGCTCTGGACTAGCGCTAAGCAATGAGCAGTTCTTC
TRBV5-1	TRBJ2-4	many	NA	CASSLAQGKNIQYF	TGCGCCAGCAGCTTGGCTCAGGGGAAAAACATTCAGTACTTC
TRBV10-1	TRBJ1-5	many	NA	CASSEGVWNQPQHF	TGCGCCAGCAGTGAGGGGGTTTGGAATCAGCCCCAGCATTTT
TRBV18	TRBJ1-3	many	NA	CASSPGVPSSGNTIYF	TGTGCCAGCTCACCAGGGGTGCCCAGCTCTGGAAACACCATATATTTT
TRBV5-1	TRBJ1-2	medium-sized	NA	CASSLRSTGDHGYTF	TGCGCCAGCAGCTTACGATCGACAGGCGACCATGGCTACACCTTC
TRBV7-3	TRBJ2-2	many	NA	CASSLRGTGELFF	TGTGCCAGCAGCTTAAGAGGCACCGGGGAGCTGTTTTTT
TRBV11-2	TRBJ2-3	NA	NA	CASSSSYGRLGDTQYF	TGTGCCAGCAGCTCTAGTTATGGGAGGTTAGGGGATACGCAGTATTTT
TRBV7-9	TRBJ1-1	NA	TRBD1	CASSLIQGGNTEAFF	TGTGCCAGCAGCTTAATCCAGGGGGGGAACACTGAAGCTTTCTTT
TRBV5-5	TRBJ1-2	many	TRBD1	CASRAGQANYGYTF	TGTGCCAGCAGGGCCGGACAGGCTAACTATGGCTACACCTTC
TRBV6-2/TRBV6-3	TRBJ1-3	medium-sized	NA	CASSSGAFGNTIYF	TGTGCCAGCAGTTCGGGGGCTTTTGGAAACACCATATATTTT
TRBV7-2	TRBJ2-7	NA	NA	CASSSRSGFYEQYF	TGTGCCAGCAGCTCCAGATCAGGGTTCTACGAGCAGTACTTC
TRBV11-2	TRBJ1-2	NA	TRBD1	CASSRGQEVGYTF	TGTGCCAGCAGCCGGGGACAGGAGGTTGGCTACACCTTC
TRBV20-1	TRBJ2-2	many	TRBD1	CSARKDRGGGELFF	TGCAGTGCTAGGAAAGACAGGGGTGGCGGGGAGCTGTTTTTT
TRBV19	TRBJ1-1	many	NA	CASSPGRGLNTEAFF	TGTGCCAGTAGTCCCGGGCGGGGGTTGAACACTGAAGCTTTCTTT
TRBV30	TRBJ2-1	NA	NA	CAWSVSAGYNEQFF	TGTGCCTGGAGTGTGTCGGCCGGATACAATGAGCAGTTCTTC
TRBV6-1	TRBJ1-3	medium-sized	NA	CASTRGASGNTIYF	TGTGCCAGCACCAGGGGTGCCAGTGGAAACACCATATATTTT
TRBV7-3	TRBJ2-3	many	NA	CASSFGLADTQYF	TGTGCCAGCAGCTTTGGACTCGCAGATACGCAGTATTTT
TRBV15	TRBJ2-2	medium-sized	TRBD2	CATSGRTSLSTGELFF	TGTGCCACCAGCGGAAGGACTAGCCTAAGCACCGGGGAGCTGTTTTTT
TRBV24-1	TRBJ1-1	few	TRBD1	CATLAQGQGDTEAFF	TGTGCCACCCTGGCCCAGGGACAGGGGGACACTGAAGCTTTCTTT
TRBV6-2/TRBV6-3	TRBJ2-7	few	NA	CASSFVTWSEQYF	TGTGCCAGCAGTTTTGTGACATGGTCCGAGCAGTACTTC
TRBV11-2	TRBJ1-2	few	NA	CASSQQGTGGYTF	TGTGCCAGCAGCCAACAGGGTACTGGTGGCTACACCTTC
TRBV2	TRBJ1-1	NA	NA	CASTTLAGSEAFF	TGTGCCAGCACCACCCTGGCCGGAAGCGAAGCTTTCTTT
TRBV11-2	TRBJ1-4	many	TRBD1	CASSSRQGAGKLFF	TGTGCCAGCAGCTCCCGACAGGGGGCGGGAAAACTGTTTTTT